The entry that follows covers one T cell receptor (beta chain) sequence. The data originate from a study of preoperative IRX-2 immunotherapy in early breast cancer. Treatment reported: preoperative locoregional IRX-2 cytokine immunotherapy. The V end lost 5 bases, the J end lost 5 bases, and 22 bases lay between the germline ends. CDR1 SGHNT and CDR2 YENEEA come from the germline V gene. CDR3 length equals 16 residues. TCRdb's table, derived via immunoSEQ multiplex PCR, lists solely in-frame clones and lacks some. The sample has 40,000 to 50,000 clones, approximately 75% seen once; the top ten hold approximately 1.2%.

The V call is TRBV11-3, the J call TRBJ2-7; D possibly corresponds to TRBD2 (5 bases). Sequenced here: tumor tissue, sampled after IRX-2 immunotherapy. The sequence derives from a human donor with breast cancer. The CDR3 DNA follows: TGTGCCAGCAGCGCCGGAATCGGACTCAGGAACCACGAGCAGTACTTC. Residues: CASSAGIGLRNHEQYF.